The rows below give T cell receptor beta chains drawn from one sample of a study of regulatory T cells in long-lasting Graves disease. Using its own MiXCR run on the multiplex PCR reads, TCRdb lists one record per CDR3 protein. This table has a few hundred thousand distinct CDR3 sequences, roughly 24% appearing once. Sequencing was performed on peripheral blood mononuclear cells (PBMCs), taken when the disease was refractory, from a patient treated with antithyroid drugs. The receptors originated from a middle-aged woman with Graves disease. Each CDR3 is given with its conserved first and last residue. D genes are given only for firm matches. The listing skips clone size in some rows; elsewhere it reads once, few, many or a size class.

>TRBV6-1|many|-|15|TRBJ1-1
TGTGCCAGCAGGAGTTACCAAGCCCTCCGCACTGAAGCTTTCTTT
CASRSYQALRTEAFF
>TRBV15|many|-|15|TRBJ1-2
TGTGCCACCAGCAGAGATCGTTACAGCCCTTTTGACTACACCTTC
CATSRDRYSPFDYTF
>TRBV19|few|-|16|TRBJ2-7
TGTGCCAGTAGTGCGGGCCCGACTCTCATCGCCTACGAGCAGTACTTC
CASSAGPTLIAYEQYF
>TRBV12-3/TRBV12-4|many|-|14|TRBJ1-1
TGTGCCAGCAGTTTCAACAGGGTGAACACTGAAGCTTTCTTT
CASSFNRVNTEAFF
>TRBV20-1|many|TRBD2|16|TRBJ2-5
TGCAGTGCTAGGAACGCAGCGGGAGGATCCCAAGAGACCCAGTACTTC
CSARNAAGGSQETQYF
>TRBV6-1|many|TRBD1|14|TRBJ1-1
TGTGCCTGCGAGGACAGGGGTTTGAACACTGAAGCTTTCTTT
CACEDRGLNTEAFF
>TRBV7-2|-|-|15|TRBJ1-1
TGTGCCAGCAGCATCCGGGACCCAGGAACCACTGAAGCTTTCTTT
CASSIRDPGTTEAFF
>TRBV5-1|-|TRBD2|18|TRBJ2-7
TGCGCCAGCAGCTTGGAAACTGGGGGTAGCGGGATTAGAGACGAGCAGTACTTC
CASSLETGGSGIRDEQYF
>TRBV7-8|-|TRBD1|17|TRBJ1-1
TGTGCCAGCAGCTCAAGGAGGACAGGGGGCGTACCCACTGAAGCTTTCTTT
CASSSRRTGGVPTEAFF
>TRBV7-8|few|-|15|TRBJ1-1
TGTGCCAGCAGCTTAGCGGTGGGATTGGGAACTGAAGCTTTCTTT
CASSLAVGLGTEAFF
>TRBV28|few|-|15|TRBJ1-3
TGTGCCAGCAGTTTTTCGCGGCAGGCTGGAAACACCATATATTTT
CASSFSRQAGNTIYF
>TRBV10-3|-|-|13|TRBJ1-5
TGTGCCATCAGTGAGGGCATTGATCAGCCCCAGCATTTT
CAISEGIDQPQHF
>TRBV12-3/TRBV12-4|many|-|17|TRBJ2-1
TGTGCCAGCAGTTTAGAGGCTAGCCCTCCTACTGGGGATGAGCAGTTCTTC
CASSLEASPPTGDEQFF
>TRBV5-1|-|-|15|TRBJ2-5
TGCGCCAGCAGCTTGGAAGGGGTTTTGGAAGAGGCCCAGTACTTC
CASSLEGVLEEAQYF
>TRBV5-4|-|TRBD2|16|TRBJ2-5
TGTGCCAGCAGCCCTGGCGCTAGCGGTCGATCGGAGACCCAGTACTTC
CASSPGASGRSETQYF
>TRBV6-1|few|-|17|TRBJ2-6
TGTGCCAGCACTTTAGAATCCGGGGGCTCTGGGGCCAACGTCCTGACTTTC
CASTLESGGSGANVLTF
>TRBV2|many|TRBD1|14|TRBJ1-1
TGTGCCAGCAACCGAAATCAACAGGGGTCTGAAGCTTTCTTT
CASNRNQQGSEAFF
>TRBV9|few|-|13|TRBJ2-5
TGTGCCAGCAGCGTAGGAACTCCAGAGACCCAGTACTTC
CASSVGTPETQYF
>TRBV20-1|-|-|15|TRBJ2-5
TGCAGTGCTAGAGATATGGGGGGAGTTCGAGAGACCCAGTACTTC
CSARDMGGVRETQYF
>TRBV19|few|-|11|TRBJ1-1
TGTGCCAGTAGAAGGACTATTGAAGCTTTCTTT
CASRRTIEAFF
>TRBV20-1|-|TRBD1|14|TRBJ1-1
TGCAGTGCTAGGTTACAGGGGGCGAACACTGAAGCTTTCTTT
CSARLQGANTEAFF
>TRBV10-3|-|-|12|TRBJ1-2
TGTGCCATCAGTTCAGGGTGGCAAGGCTACACCTTC
CAISSGWQGYTF
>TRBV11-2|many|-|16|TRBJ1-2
TGTGCCAGCAGCCCCGTGCGAACAGGGAGTAACTATGGCTACACCTTC
CASSPVRTGSNYGYTF
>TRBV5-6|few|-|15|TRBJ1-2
TGTGCCAGCAGCTTGGGGGAGGGGACGGTCTATGGCTACACCTTC
CASSLGEGTVYGYTF
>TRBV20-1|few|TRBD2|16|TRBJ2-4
TGCAGTGCTAGCCCGTCTAGCGGTGGGATTAGAAACATTCAGTACTTC
CSASPSSGGIRNIQYF
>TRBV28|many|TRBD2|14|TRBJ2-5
TGTGCCAGCAGTAGTAGCGGGGGCCAAGAGACCCAGTACTTC
CASSSSGGQETQYF
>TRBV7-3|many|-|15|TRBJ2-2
TGTGCCAGCAGCCTAACAGGGTCGGGCACCGGGGAGCTGTTTTTT
CASSLTGSGTGELFF
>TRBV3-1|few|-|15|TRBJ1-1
TGTGCCAGCAGCCGCCCGGGTTGGAGGAACACTGAAGCTTTCTTT
CASSRPGWRNTEAFF
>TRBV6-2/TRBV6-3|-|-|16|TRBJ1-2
TGTGCCAGCAGTTACTCAGGCAGGGTGATTGACTATGGCTACACCTTC
CASSYSGRVIDYGYTF
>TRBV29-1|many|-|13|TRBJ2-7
TGCAGCGTTACCACGAGAGGGGGCTACGAGCAGTACTTC
CSVTTRGGYEQYF
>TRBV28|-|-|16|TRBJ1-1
TGTGCCGGCGGCCAGACGGGTCGTCGTATGAACACTGAAGCTTTCTTT
CAGGQTGRRMNTEAFF
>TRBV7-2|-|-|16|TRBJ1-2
TGTGCCAGCAGCTTAAGGGGGACCGGCGAGAGATATGGCTACACCTTC
CASSLRGTGERYGYTF
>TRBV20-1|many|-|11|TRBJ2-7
TGCAGTGCCCTGGACAGAAGGGAGCAGTACTTC
CSALDRREQYF
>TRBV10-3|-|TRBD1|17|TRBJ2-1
TGTGCCAGCAGTAACGGACAGGGCAAGACCTCCTACAATGAGCAGTTCTTC
CASSNGQGKTSYNEQFF
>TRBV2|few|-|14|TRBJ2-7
TGTGCCAGCAGTGTGGACACTAGCTCCTACGAGCAGTACTTC
CASSVDTSSYEQYF
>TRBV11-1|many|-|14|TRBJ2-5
TGTGCCAGCAGCCCTCTCGACAGCCAAGAGACCCAGTACTTC
CASSPLDSQETQYF
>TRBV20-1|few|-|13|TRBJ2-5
TGCAGTGCCCACACCCTAATCCAAGAGACCCAGTACTTC
CSAHTLIQETQYF
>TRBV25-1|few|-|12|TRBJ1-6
TGTGCCAGCAGTTGGGACAAGGCCCCCCTCCACTTT
CASSWDKAPLHF
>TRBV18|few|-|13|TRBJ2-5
TGTGCCAGCTCAAGGACAGACCAAGAGACCCAGTACTTC
CASSRTDQETQYF
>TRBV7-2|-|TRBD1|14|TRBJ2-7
TGTGCCAGCAGCCCACCCAGGGGGACCTACGAGCAGTACTTC
CASSPPRGTYEQYF
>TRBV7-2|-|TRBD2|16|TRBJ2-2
TGTGCCAGCAGCTTACGCGGGAGTCTGGGCACCGGGGAGCTGTTTTTT
CASSLRGSLGTGELFF
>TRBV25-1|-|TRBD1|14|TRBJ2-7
TGTGCCAGCAGTGGACAGGGCATATTGGGGGAGCAGTACTTC
CASSGQGILGEQYF
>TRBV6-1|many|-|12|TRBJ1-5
TGTGCCAGCAGGGATACAGTTCAGCCCCAGCATTTT
CASRDTVQPQHF
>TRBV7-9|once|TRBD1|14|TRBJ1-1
TGTGCCAGCAGTTCCACAGGGGTGGCCACTGAAGCTTTCTTT
CASSSTGVATEAFF
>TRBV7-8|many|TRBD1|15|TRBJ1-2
TGTGCCAGCAGCTTCTTGCAGGGGGCGGGGAGGGGCTACACCTTC
CASSFLQGAGRGYTF
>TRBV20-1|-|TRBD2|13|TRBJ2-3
TGCAGTGCTGCTAGCGGGATCTCAGATACGCAGTATTTT
CSAASGISDTQYF